This T cell receptor beta chain was sequenced in a study of cytomegalovirus exposure and HLA in healthy donors. Study conclusions and caveats: Reportedly, HLA-A and HLA-B alleles of most subjects were accurately predicted from TCR beta. Earlier analysis found most TCR beta V segments productive about 87% or about 30% of the time.

Primers: 60 Vbeta forward and 13 Jbeta reverse. Here immunoSEQ multiplex PCR was the method, and the copy in TCRdb shows in-frame clones only, minus some. Of more than 80,000 clones in the sample, roughly 74% were seen once. The CDR3 is made up of 13 amino acids. Germline CDR1 reads SGHDT; CDR2 reads YYEEEE. Between the trimmed V and J ends, which lost 2 bases and 4 bases, there was a span of 10 bases. For this clone: Antigen unknown.

The receptor was isolated from a woman aged 70-85 years in good health and CMV-seropositive. V gene TRBV5-6 combines with J gene TRBJ2-7; no clear D. Input material: PBMCs. The CDR3 loop reads CASSLRPEYEQYF. The CDR3, as DNA: TGTGCCAGCAGCTTAAGGCCGGAGTACGAGCAGTACTTC.